This TCR beta chain was recorded in a study of T cell responses to AZD1222 COVID-19 vaccine. Study-level results: Dominant CD4 TCR responses targeted spike regions 160-218 and 743-854.

Sequencing used immunoSEQ multiplex PCR; TCRdb keeps in-frame clones, though not all of them. The sample shows roughly 120,000 clones, about 91% of them seen only once. Points on this clone: Its antigen is not identified.

This material consisted of peripheral blood, taken on day 0 of AZD1222 vaccination. This TCR derives from an adult in good health.

The CDR3 DNA sequence: TGCGCCAGCAGCCAAGCCCCGACAGGGGACACTGAAGCTTTCTTT. It encodes CASSQAPTGDTEAFF. The chain carries TRBV4-1 and TRBJ1-1; 8 bases are a match to TRBD1. The CDR3 is made up of 15 amino acids. Germline values: CDR1 MGHRA, CDR2 YSYEKL. V dropped 1 base and J dropped 3; count of bases not matched to a gene: 4.